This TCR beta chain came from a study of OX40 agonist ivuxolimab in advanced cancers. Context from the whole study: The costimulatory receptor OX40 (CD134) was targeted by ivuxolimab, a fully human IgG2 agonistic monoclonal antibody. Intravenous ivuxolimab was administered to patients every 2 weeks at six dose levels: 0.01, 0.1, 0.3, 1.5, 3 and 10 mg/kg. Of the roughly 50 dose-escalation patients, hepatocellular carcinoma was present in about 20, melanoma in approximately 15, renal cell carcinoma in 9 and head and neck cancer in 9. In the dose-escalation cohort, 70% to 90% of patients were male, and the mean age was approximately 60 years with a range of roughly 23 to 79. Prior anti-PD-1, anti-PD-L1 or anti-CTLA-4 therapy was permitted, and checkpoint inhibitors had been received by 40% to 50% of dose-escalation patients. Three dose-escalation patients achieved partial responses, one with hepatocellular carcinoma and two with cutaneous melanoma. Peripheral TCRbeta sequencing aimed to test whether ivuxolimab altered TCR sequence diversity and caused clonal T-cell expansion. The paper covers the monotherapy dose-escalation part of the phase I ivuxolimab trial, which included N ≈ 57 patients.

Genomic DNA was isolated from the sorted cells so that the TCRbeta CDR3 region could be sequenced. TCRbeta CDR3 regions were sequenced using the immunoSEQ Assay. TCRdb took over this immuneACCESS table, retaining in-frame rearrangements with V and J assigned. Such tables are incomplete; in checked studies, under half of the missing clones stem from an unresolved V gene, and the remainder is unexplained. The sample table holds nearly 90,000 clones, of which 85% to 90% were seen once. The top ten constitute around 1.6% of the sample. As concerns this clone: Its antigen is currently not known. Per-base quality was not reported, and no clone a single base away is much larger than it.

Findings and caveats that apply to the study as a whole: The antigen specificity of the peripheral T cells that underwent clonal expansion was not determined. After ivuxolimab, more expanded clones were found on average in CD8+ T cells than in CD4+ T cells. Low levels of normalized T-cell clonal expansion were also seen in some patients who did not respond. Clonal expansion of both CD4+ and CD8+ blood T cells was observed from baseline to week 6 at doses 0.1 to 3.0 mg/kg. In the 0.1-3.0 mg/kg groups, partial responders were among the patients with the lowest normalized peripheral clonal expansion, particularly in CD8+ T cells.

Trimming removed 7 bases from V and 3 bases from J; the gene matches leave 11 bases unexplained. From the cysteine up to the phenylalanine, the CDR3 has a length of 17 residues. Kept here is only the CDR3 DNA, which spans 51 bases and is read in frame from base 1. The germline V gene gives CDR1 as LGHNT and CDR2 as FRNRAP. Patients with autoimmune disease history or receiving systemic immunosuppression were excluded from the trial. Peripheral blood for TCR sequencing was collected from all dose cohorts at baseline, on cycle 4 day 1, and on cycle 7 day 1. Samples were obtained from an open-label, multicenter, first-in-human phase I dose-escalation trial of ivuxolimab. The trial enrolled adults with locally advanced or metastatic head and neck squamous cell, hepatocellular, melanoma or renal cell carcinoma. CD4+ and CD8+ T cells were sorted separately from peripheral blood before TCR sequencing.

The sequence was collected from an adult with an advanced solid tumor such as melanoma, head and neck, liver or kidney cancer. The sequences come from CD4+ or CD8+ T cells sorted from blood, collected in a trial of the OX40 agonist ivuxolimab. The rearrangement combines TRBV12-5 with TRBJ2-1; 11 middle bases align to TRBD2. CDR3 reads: CASATAPGLADYNEQFF. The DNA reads TGTGCTAGTGCCACGGCCCCGGGACTAGCGGACTACAATGAGCAGTTCTTC.